This T cell receptor beta chain was sequenced for a study of cytomegalovirus exposure and HLA in healthy donors. This CDR3 has 17 amino acids. Trimming took off 2 bases at V and 0 bases at J, with 17 bases between the two ends. Per germline, CDR1 GTSNPN and CDR2 SVGIG (reference sequence). Primers included in the PCR were 60 Vbeta and 13 Jbeta primers. Assay used: immunoSEQ multiplex PCR; TCRdb lists only in-frame clones, some missing. This sample has some 150,000 clones, with over 75% found just once. The sample taken for sequencing was PBMCs. This TCR came from a female donor in good health and CMV-seronegative. The chain links TRBV30 to TRBJ2-1; weak D call: TRBD2 (5 bases). The CDR3 region is CAWSLIRTSGSYNEQFF. DNA of the CDR3: TGTGCCTGGAGTCTCATACGGACTTCGGGCTCCTACAATGAGCAGTTCTTC.